Listed below are T cell receptor beta chains from one sample, sequenced in a study of control samples from healthy donors and cancer patients. Produced via immunoSEQ multiplex PCR; TCRdb's table is partial and in-frame only. This sample has 15,000 to 20,000 clones, with 80% to 90% found just once. Input material: PBMCs. Every receptor here comes from a woman aged 70-85 years with lung cancer. Each CDR3 is given with its conserved first and last residue. A D gene is named only where the DNA matches it firmly.

>TRBV5-6|TRBD1|TRBJ2-1
CASSLGDRAYNEQFF
>TRBV10-3|TRBD1|TRBJ1-4
CAISEQGTNEKLFF
>TRBV19|TRBD1|TRBJ1-4
CASSNRDRPNEKLFF
>TRBV11-2|TRBD1|TRBJ2-1
CASSFGQGSMNEQFF
>TRBV5-4|-|TRBJ1-4
CASSLGGVELFF
>TRBV5-1|-|TRBJ1-1
CASSSTGRTMNTEAFF
>TRBV18|TRBD2|TRBJ2-3
CASSPRPAGVITDTQYF
>TRBV10-3|-|TRBJ2-1
CAISSTGNNEQFF
>TRBV11-3|-|TRBJ2-7
CASSFGSGYEQYF
>TRBV3-1/TRBV3-2|-|TRBJ2-1
CASSQEGQGRDREQFF
>TRBV9|-|TRBJ1-5
CASSVPRGSRSNQPQHF
>TRBV5-1|TRBD1|TRBJ2-2
CASSPFTGETGELFF
>TRBV12-5|TRBD1|TRBJ1-1
CASGLDYRGQNTEAFF
>TRBV19|TRBD2|TRBJ2-7
CASSRSGRALEEQYF
>TRBV2|TRBD1|TRBJ2-3
CASRDGQGQVLVDTQYF
>TRBV5-4|TRBD2|TRBJ2-3
CASSTGLAGGLWISTDTQYF
>TRBV19|TRBD1|TRBJ1-5
CASAKGQKLGNQPQHF
>TRBV7-4|TRBD1|TRBJ2-7
CASSLWTGHLSYEQYF
>TRBV4-1|TRBD2|TRBJ2-7
CASSLLAGLGYEQYF
>TRBV28|TRBD2|TRBJ2-2
CASSFPTSGSWTGELFF
>TRBV5-4|-|TRBJ2-1
CASSLGDLDNEQFF
>TRBV9|-|TRBJ2-3
CASSVADTQYF
>TRBV29-1|TRBD1|TRBJ2-5
CSARTGGGETQYF
>TRBV27|-|TRBJ2-1
CASSSASAEQFF
>TRBV3-1/TRBV3-2|-|TRBJ2-7
CASSQRAISYEQYF
>TRBV11-3|-|TRBJ2-7
CASSLVASSYEQYF
>TRBV10-2|TRBD2|TRBJ2-5
CASKGSGSETQYF
>TRBV9|TRBD2|TRBJ2-5
CASSVDSGSGETQYF
>TRBV6-1|TRBD2|TRBJ2-1
CASSEEGGRAYNEQFF
>TRBV5-4|-|TRBJ1-4
CASSLEGAGKLFF